This T cell receptor beta chain was found in a study of neoadjuvant anti-PD-1 for oral cavity cancer. Study context: Patients without progression got a fourth dose around day 43. The study, taken as a whole, reports: Higher pretreatment Treg/Th17 ratios tracked higher pretreatment blood clonality. Only three patients per response group were TCR-analyzed; validation needed.

The V gene lost 4 bases and the J gene lost 4 bases, with 10 bases spanning the gap. Germline loops: CDR1 MDHEN, CDR2 SYDVKM. The CDR3 is 13 residues long. This clone has more than one count but fewer than ten. The antigen is not known. The patients had HPV-negative, locally advanced oral cavity squamous cell carcinoma. Method: immunoSEQ multiplex PCR; TCRdb's copy keeps in-frame clones and lacks some. Among about 9,300 clones listed, approximately 61% were seen once. The sample here was tumor tissue, taken before nivolumab (anti-PD-1) treatment. This TCR was sampled from a person aged 40-85 years with oral cavity squamous cell carcinoma. The V and J genes are TRBV28 and TRBJ1-2; maybe TRBD1 (6 bases). The CDR3 bases are TGTGCCAGCAGTTCATCAGGGGCCTATGGCTACACCTTC. It specifies CASSSSGAYGYTF.